These 6 T cell receptor beta chains share one sample of origin, sequenced in a study of cytotoxic CD8 clonotypes in ibrutinib-treated CLL. The assay was immunoSEQ multiplex PCR, and TCRdb's table has in-frame clones only and misses some. The repertoire consists of 140,000 to 150,000 clones, with approximately 80% occurring once and the leading ten covering approximately 5.1%. Sequenced material: PBMCs, taken after 24 months of ibrutinib treatment. These receptors were obtained from a human donor with chronic lymphocytic leukemia.

The chain has TRBV2 and TRBJ2-1, with D possibly TRBD2 on 6 matching bases. This CDR3 is 13 amino acids long. V lost 9 bases and J lost 2, with 11 bases in between. Germline assignment: CDR1 SNHLY and CDR2 FYNNEI. CDR3 in amino acids: CASTGGAYNEQFF. CDR3 sequence (DNA): TGTGCCAGTACCGGGGGTGCCTACAATGAGCAGTTCTTC.

The genes are TRBV21-1 and TRBJ2-1. TRBV21-1 is labeled a pseudogene. This CDR3 spans 15 amino acids. The CDR3 sequence is CASSNGHPGYNEQFF. The CDR3 DNA sequence: TGTGCCAGCAGCAATGGACACCCGGGGTACAATGAGCAGTTCTTC.

This rearrangement joins TRBV5-1 to TRBJ2-7, with unresolved D. The CDR3 length is 11 residues. The germline gives CDR1 SGHRS, CDR2 YFSETQ. Trimming removed 0 bases from V and 5 bases from J, with 3 bases in between. CDR3 sequence: CASSLDHEQYF. Here the CDR3 DNA reads TGCGCCAGCAGCTTGGACCACGAGCAGTACTTC.

The count of this clone is one. The chain has TRBV7-9 and TRBJ2-3; 9 bases align to TRBD2. The CDR3 runs to 15 residues. V shed 11 bases, J shed 2 bases, and the junction held 11 bases outside the gene matches. CDR1 is SEHNR, CDR2 FQNEAQ, per germline (reference sequence). Here the CDR3 reads CAAGYGGGDTDTQYF. The CDR3 bases are TGTGCCGCCGGTTATGGCGGGGGGGACACAGATACGCAGTATTTT.

The rearrangement joins TRBV15 to TRBJ2-3; TRBD2 is a possible D gene (6 bases). The CDR3 length is 17 residues. In germline, CDR1 is LNHNV, CDR2 YYDKDF (reference sequence). Trimming stripped 3 bases from V and 6 bases from J, with 22 bases between. The DNA for the CDR3 is TGTGCCACCAGCAGCCGCGGGACGGCACAAAGAGTGGATACGCAGTATTTT. Translation: CATSSRGTAQRVDTQYF. The full variable domain, in which reference TRBV15 and TRBJ2-3 provide the parts outside the CDR3, is DAMVIQNPRYQVTQFGKPVTLSCSQTLNHNVMYWYQQKSSQAPKLLFHYYDKDFNNEADTPDNFQSRRPNTSFCFLDIRSPGLGDTAMYLCATSSRGTAQRVDTQYFGPGTRLTVL.

This chain's CDR3 is CASSPRLATNNEQFF. CDR3 coding DNA: TGTGCCAGCAGCCCCCGACTAGCGACCAACAATGAGCAGTTCTTC. The chain is built from TRBV9 and TRBJ2-1; 8 bases match TRBD2. The CDR3 covers 15 residues. Germline values: CDR1 SGDLS, CDR2 YYNGEE. Trimming took 4 bases from V and 5 from J; bases not matched to a gene: 8.